These 14 T cell receptor beta chains share one sample of origin, sequenced in a study of shared clonotypes between healthy human individuals. TCRdb keeps only in-frame clones here, not all; method: immunoSEQ multiplex PCR. The repertoire holds roughly 550,000 clones, with nearly 97% as singletons. CD45RO-negative, CCR7-positively selected cells formed the naive CD8 fraction, excluding terminally differentiated effector memory CD45RA+ cells. Sequenced sample: naive CD8+ T cells sorted from blood. The source of these receptors is a woman aged 25 to 39 in good health.

The chain employs TRBV6-6 and TRBJ2-4, with D possibly called TRBD1 or TRBD2 (5 bases each). V lost 3 bases to trimming and J lost 9 bases, with 6 bases between them. This CDR3 contains 11 residues. From germline, CDR1 is MNHNY and CDR2 SVGAGI (reference sequence). The CDR3: CASSYGGIQYF. CDR3 in DNA: TGTGCCAGCAGTTATGGGGGCATTCAGTACTTC.

The rearrangement uses TRBV6-1 and TRBJ1-2; weak D call: TRBD1 (6 bases). CDR1 is MNHNS, CDR2 SASEGT, per germline. The CDR3 is 11 residues long. Trimming took off 6 bases at V and 5 bases at J, with 7 bases between the two ends. The CDR3 reads CASRDSYGYTF. The CDR3 nucleotides are TGTGCCAGCAGGGACAGTTATGGCTACACCTTC.

The chain joins TRBV11-2 to TRBJ2-5, with 8 bases lining up with TRBD1. Germline lookup yields CDR1 SGHAT and CDR2 FQNNGV. The V segment lost 2 bases and the J segment 5 bases; nucleotides outside the gene matches: 7. The CDR3 contains 15 residues. The CDR3 sequence: CASSLSRTGSETQYF. The CDR3 DNA reads TGTGCCAGCAGCTTATCGAGGACAGGGTCGGAGACCCAGTACTTC.

As DNA, the CDR3 is TGTGCCAGCAGCTTACTAGCGGGAGGGTCCCCCGAGCAGTACTTC. Its translation is CASSLLAGGSPEQYF. V is TRBV11-2 and J is TRBJ2-7; 12 positions match TRBD2. The V and J ends lost 2 bases and 6 bases, in that order; junction bases with no gene match: 5. This CDR3 spans 15 amino acids. CDR1 and CDR2 from the germline V gene are SGHAT and FQNNGV. The full variable domain, with the rest looked up from reference TRBV11-2 and TRBJ2-7, is EAGVAQSPRYKIIEKRQSVAFWCNPISGHATLYWYQQILGQGPKLLIQFQNNGVVDDSQLPKDRFSAERLKGVDSTLKIQPAKLEDSAVYLCASSLLAGGSPEQYFGPGTRLTVT.

The chain couples TRBV19 to TRBJ2-3; D gene unclear. Germline loops: CDR1 LNHDA, CDR2 SQIVND (reference sequence). V was pared by 5 bases and J by 5 bases, with 17 bases between. The CDR3 spans 15 residues. CDR3 protein: CASSLTPVPQDTQYF. In DNA form, the CDR3 reads TGTGCCAGTAGTCTAACCCCCGTCCCTCAAGATACGCAGTATTTT. The full variable domain, rest sourced from reference TRBV19 and TRBJ2-3, is DGGITQSPKYLFRKEGQNVTLSCEQNLNHDAMYWYRQDPGQGLRLIYYSQIVNDFQKGDIAEGYSVSREKKESFPLTVTSAQKNPTAFYLCASSLTPVPQDTQYFGPGTRLTVL.

The chain links TRBV29-1 to TRBJ2-1; D unclear. From germline, CDR1 is SQVTM and CDR2 ANQGSEA. V lost 7 bases to trimming and J lost 4 bases, with 11 bases between them. The CDR3 is 12 residues long. The CDR3 bases are TGCAGCGCCCCGGCCAGTTACAATGAGCAGTTCTTC. Protein sequence: CSAPASYNEQFF.

On this clone: This sample includes further DNA sequences coding for the same CDR3. This chain uses TRBV10-2 with TRBJ2-3; 7 bases agree with TRBD2. CDR3 length: 15 residues. V lost 0 bases, J lost 2 bases, and 2 bases stayed unmatched. Germline V gives CDR1 WSHSY, CDR2 SAAADI. CDR3 sequence: CASSESLAATDTQYF. CDR3 bases: TGCGCCAGCAGTGAGTCTCTAGCGGCCACAGATACGCAGTATTTT.

The gene calls are TRBV4-1 and TRBJ1-5; unclear D gene. Trimming stripped 0 bases from V and 3 bases from J, with 9 bases between. In germline, CDR1 is MGHRA, CDR2 YSYEKL. CDR3 length: 15 residues. Here the CDR3 DNA reads TGCGCCAGCAGCCAAGAAGCCGGGATCAATCAGCCCCAGCATTTT. It translates to CASSQEAGINQPQHF.

The chain links TRBV27 to TRBJ1-1; D possibly corresponds to TRBD1 (6 bases). V lost 5 bases to trimming and J lost 5 bases, with 15 bases between them. Germline V gene data show CDR1 as MNHEY and CDR2 as SMNVEV (reference sequence). The CDR3 loop spans 14 amino acids. CDR3 bases: TGTGCCAGCAGTCCCGGGGGCTTAGGGACTGAAGCTTTCTTT. Translation gives CASSPGGLGTEAFF.

This chain links TRBV5-1 with TRBJ2-2, with D uncertain. Germline V gene sequence: CDR1 SGHRS, CDR2 YFSETQ. Trimming cost V 4 bases and J 3 bases, with 10 bases left between them. This CDR3 has 14 residues. In nucleotides, the CDR3 is TGCGCCAGCAGCATGAGACTCGACACCGGGGAGCTGTTTTTT. Its protein product is CASSMRLDTGELFF.

The CDR3 sequence: CAWRALRANSPLHF. As DNA, the CDR3 is TGTGCCTGGAGGGCCCTGAGGGCTAATTCACCCCTCCACTTT. V gene TRBV30 combines with J gene TRBJ1-6; D not resolved. The germline gives CDR1 GTSNPN, CDR2 SVGIG (reference sequence). The CDR3 totals 14 residues. V shed 3 bases and J shed 6 bases, with 12 bases lying between them.

V and J are TRBV19 and TRBJ2-3; D not resolved. CDR1 and CDR2 (germline): LNHDA, SQIVND (reference sequence). V lost 6 bases to trimming and J lost 0 bases, with 13 bases between them. This CDR3 is 15 amino acids long. The CDR3 nucleotides are TGTGCCAGTAGAACCGACTTCGGGAGCACAGATACGCAGTATTTT. It encodes CASRTDFGSTDTQYF.

This clone is a singleton in its sample. This rearrangement joins TRBV5-1 to TRBJ2-6; D may be TRBD1 or TRBD2 (5 bases each). V was trimmed by 2 bases and J by 0 bases, leaving 15 bases between them. This CDR3 is 18 amino acids long. From germline, CDR1 is SGHRS and CDR2 YFSETQ. The CDR3 region is CASSLTPGPNSGANVLTF. CDR3 coding DNA: TGCGCCAGCAGCTTAACCCCGGGACCGAACTCTGGGGCCAACGTCCTGACTTTC.

The chain joins TRBV7-8 to TRBJ2-2, with 12 bases that match TRBD2. The CDR3 spans 17 residues. Germline values: CDR1 SGHVS, CDR2 FQNEAQ. J lost 4 bases, V lost 3 bases, and 6 bases had no gene match. In DNA, the CDR3 is TGTGCCAGCAGCTTGCCTCTAGCGGGAGGGCCCACCGGGGAGCTGTTTTTT. Protein: CASSLPLAGGPTGELFF.